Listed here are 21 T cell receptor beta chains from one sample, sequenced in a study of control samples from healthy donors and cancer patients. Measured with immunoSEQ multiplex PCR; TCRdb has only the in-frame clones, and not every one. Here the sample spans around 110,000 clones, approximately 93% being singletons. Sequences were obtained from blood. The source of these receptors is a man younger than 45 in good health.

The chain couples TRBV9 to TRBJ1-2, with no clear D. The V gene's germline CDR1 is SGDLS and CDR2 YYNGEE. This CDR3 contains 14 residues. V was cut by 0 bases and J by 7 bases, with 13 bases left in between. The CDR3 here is CASSVGRTLSGYTF. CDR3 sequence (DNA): TGTGCCAGCAGCGTAGGACGGACCCTGAGTGGCTACACCTTC.

In DNA, the CDR3 is TGTGCCAGCAGTGACTCTGGCCGGGGACCGAAAAATCAGCCCCAGCATTTT. Translated, it gives CASSDSGRGPKNQPQHF. V is TRBV6-4 and J is TRBJ1-5, with D possibly being TRBD1 (5 bases). V lost 0 bases and J lost 4, with 16 bases in between. The germline CDR1 and CDR2 sequences are MRHNA and SNTAGT. CDR3 size: 17 residues.

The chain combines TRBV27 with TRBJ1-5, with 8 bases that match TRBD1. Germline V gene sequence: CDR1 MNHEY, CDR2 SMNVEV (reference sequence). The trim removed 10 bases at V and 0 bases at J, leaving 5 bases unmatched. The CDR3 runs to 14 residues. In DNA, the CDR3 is TGTGCCACCTGGACAGGGAGTAGCAATCAGCCCCAGCATTTT. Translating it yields CATWTGSSNQPQHF.

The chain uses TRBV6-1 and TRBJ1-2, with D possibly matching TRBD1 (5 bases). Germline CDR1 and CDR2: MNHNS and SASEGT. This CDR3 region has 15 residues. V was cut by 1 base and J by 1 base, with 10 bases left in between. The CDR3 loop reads CASSEGVGLNYGYTF. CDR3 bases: TGTGCCAGCAGTGAAGGCGTGGGGCTTAACTATGGCTACACCTTC.

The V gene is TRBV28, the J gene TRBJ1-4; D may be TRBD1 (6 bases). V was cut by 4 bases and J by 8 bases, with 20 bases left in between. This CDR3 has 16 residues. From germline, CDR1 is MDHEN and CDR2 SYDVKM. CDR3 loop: CASSSIPRGAAEKLFF. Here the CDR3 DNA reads TGTGCCAGCAGTTCTATCCCTAGGGGGGCGGCGGAAAAACTGTTTTTT.

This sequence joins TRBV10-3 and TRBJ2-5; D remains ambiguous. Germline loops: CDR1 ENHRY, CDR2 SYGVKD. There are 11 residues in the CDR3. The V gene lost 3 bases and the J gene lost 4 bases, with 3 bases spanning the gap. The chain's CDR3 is CAISDTETQYF. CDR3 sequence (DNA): TGTGCCATCAGTGACACAGAGACCCAGTACTTC.

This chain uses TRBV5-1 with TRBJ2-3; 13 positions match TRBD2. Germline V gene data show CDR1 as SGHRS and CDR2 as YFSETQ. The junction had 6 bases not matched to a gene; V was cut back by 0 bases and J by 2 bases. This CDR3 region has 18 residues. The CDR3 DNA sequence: TGCGCCAGCAGCTTGGGACTAGCGGGGGGCCTACTCACAGATACGCAGTATTTT. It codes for CASSLGLAGGLLTDTQYF.

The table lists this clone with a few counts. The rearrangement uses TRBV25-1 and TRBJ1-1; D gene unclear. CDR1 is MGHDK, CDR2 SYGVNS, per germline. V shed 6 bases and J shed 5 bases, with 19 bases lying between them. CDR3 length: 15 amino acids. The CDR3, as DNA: TGTGCCAGCAGGGGCCCCGATGGTGGAGGGACTGAAGCTTTCTTT. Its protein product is CASRGPDGGGTEAFF.

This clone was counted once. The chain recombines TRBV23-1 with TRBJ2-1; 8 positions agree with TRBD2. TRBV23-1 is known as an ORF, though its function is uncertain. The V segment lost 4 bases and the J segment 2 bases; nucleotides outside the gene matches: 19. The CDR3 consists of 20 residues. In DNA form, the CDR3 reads TGCGCCAGCAGTCTTGAACGGATTGACCCGGGACTAGTTCCCTACAATGAGCAGTTCTTC. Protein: CASSLERIDPGLVPYNEQFF.

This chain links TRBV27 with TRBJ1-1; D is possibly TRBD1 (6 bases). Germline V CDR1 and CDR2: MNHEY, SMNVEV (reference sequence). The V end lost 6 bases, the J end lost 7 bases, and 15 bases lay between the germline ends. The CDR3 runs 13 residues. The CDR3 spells CASSYGQGGEAFF. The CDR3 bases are TGTGCCAGCAGCTACGGACAAGGGGGTGAAGCTTTCTTT.

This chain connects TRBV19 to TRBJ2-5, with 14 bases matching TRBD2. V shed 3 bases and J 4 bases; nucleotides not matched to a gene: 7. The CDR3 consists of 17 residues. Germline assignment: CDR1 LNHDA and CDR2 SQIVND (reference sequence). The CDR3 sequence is CASSIGLAGGKGETQYF. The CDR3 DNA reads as TGTGCCAGTAGTATCGGACTAGCGGGGGGTAAGGGAGAGACCCAGTACTTC.

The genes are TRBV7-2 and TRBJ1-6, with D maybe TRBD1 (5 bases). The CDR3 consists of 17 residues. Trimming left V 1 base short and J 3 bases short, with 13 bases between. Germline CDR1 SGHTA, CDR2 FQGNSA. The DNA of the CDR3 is TGTGCCAGCAGCTTAGTAGCGGGGGTAGTCTATAATTCACCCCTCCACTTT. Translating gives CASSLVAGVVYNSPLHF.

This CDR3 reads CASKFRRAGYGTEAFF. CDR3 nucleotides: TGTGCCAGTAAATTCCGAAGAGCAGGGTACGGCACTGAAGCTTTCTTT. The V and J genes are TRBV19 and TRBJ1-1; D is possibly TRBD1 (5 bases). The V and J ends lost 7 bases and 4 bases respectively, with 22 bases between them. The CDR3 length is 16 residues. Germline V gives CDR1 LNHDA, CDR2 SQIVND (reference sequence).

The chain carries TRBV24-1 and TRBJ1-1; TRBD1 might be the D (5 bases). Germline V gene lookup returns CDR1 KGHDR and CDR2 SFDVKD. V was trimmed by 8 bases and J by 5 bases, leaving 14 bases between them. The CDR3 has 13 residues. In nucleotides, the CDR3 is TGTGCCACCACGGACGCGGGGGGAACTGAAGCTTTCTTT. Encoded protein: CATTDAGGTEAFF.

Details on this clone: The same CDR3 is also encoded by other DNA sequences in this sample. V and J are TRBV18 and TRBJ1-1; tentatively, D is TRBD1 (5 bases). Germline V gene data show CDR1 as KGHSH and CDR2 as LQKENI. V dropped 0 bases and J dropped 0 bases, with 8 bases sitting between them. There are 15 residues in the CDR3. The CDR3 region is CASSPPPGLNTEAFF. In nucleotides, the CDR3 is TGTGCCAGCTCACCACCCCCAGGGTTGAACACTGAAGCTTTCTTT.

The CDR3 nucleotides are TGTGCCTGGAGTGTACGGTCGGGCTACGAGCAGTACGTC. As protein: CAWSVRSGYEQYV. The V and J genes are TRBV30 and TRBJ2-7; unclear D gene. V was pared by 0 bases and J by 3 bases, with 9 bases between. There are 13 residues in the CDR3. Germline-derived CDR1 and CDR2 are GTSNPN and SVGIG (reference sequence).

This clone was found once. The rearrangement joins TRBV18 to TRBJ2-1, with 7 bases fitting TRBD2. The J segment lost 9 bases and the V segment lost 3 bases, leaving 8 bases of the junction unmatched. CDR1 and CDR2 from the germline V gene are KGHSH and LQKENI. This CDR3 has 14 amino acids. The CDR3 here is CASSPLAVPGEQFF. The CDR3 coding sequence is TGTGCCAGCTCACCCCTAGCGGTTCCCGGTGAGCAGTTCTTC.

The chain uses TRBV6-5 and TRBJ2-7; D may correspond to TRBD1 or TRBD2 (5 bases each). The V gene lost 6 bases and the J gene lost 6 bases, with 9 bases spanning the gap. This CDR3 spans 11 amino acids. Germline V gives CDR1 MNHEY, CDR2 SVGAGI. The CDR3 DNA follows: TGTGCCAGCAGCCTAGGGACCGAGCAGTACTTC. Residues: CASSLGTEQYF.

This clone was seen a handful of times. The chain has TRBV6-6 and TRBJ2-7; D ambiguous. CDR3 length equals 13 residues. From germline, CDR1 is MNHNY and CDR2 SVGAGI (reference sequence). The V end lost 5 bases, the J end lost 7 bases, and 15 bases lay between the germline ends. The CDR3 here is CASSEPPPREQYF. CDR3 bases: TGTGCCAGCAGTGAGCCCCCCCCTAGGGAGCAGTACTTC.

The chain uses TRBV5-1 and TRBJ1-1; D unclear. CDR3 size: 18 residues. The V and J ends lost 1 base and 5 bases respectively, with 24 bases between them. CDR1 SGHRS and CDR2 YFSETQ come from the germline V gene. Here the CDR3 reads CASSLSVRAEREQTEAFF. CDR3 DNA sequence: TGCGCCAGCAGCTTGTCCGTTAGGGCGGAACGGGAGCAGACTGAAGCTTTCTTT.

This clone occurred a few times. CDR3 in amino acids: CASTFRGGSTDTQYF. The CDR3 DNA follows: TGTGCCAGCACCTTCAGGGGGGGCTCCACAGATACGCAGTATTTT. The J gene is TRBJ2-3, the V gene TRBV13; possibly TRBD1 or TRBD2 for D (7 bases each). V lost 7 bases and J lost 2, with 16 bases in between. CDR1 and CDR2 (germline): PRHDT, FYEKMQ (reference sequence). This CDR3 is built from 15 residues.